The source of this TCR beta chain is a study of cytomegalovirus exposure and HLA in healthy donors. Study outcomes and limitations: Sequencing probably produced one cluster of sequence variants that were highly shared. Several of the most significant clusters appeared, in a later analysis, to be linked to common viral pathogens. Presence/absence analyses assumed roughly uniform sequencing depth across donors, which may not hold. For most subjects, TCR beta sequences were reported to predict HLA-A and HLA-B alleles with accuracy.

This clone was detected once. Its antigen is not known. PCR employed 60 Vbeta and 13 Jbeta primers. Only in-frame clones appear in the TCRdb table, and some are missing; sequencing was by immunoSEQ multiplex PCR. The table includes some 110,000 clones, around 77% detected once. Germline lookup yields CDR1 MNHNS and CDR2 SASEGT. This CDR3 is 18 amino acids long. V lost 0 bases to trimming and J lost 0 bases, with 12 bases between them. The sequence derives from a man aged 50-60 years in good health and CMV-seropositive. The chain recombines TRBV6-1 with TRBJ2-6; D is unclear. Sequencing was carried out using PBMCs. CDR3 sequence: CASSEAQQSSSGANVLTF. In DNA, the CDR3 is TGTGCCAGCAGTGAAGCGCAACAGTCCTCCTCTGGGGCCAACGTCCTGACTTTC.